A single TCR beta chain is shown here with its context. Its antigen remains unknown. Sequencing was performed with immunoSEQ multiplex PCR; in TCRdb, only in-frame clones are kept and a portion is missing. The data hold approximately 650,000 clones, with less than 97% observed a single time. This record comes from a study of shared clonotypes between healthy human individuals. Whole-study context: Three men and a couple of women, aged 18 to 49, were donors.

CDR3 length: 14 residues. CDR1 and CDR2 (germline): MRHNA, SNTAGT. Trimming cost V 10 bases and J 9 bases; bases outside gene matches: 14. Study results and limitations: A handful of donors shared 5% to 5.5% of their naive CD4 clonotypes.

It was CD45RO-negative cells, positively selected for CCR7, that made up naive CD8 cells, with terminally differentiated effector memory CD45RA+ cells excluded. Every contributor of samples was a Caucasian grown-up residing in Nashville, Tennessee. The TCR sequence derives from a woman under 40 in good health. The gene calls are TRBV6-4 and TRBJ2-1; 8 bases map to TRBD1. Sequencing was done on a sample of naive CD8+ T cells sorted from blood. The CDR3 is CATKLRQGLGEQFF. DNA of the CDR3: TGTGCCACCAAACTACGACAGGGGTTGGGTGAGCAGTTCTTC.